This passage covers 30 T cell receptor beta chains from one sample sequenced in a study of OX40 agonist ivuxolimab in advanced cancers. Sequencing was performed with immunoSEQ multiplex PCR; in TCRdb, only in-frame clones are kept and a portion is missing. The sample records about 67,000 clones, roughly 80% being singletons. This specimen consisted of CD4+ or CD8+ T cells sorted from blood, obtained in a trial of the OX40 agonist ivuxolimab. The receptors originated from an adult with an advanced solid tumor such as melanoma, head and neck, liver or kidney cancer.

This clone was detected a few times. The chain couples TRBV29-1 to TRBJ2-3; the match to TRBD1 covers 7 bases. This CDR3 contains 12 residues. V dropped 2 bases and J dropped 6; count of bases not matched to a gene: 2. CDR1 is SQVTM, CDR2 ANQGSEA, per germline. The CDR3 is CSVERGRDTQYF. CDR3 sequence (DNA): TGCAGCGTTGAAAGGGGGCGGGATACGCAGTATTTT.

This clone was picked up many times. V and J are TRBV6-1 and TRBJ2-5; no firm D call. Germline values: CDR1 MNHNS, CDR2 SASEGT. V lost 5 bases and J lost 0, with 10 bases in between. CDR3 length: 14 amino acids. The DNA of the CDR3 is TGTGCCAGCAGTAAAATAGCAGACCAAGAGACCCAGTACTTC. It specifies CASSKIADQETQYF.

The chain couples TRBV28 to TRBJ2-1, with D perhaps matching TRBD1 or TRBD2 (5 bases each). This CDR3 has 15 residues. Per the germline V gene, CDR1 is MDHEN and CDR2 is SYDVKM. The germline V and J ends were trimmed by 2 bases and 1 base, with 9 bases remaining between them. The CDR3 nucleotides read TGTGCCAGCAGTTTAGGGACCAAATCCTACAATGAGCAGTTCTTC. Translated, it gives CASSLGTKSYNEQFF. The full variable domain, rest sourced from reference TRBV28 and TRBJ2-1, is DVKVTQSSRYLVKRTGEKVFLECVQDMDHENMFWYRQDPGLGLRLIYFSYDVKMKEKGDIPEGYSVSREKKERFSLILESASTNQTSMYLCASSLGTKSYNEQFFGPGTRLTVL.

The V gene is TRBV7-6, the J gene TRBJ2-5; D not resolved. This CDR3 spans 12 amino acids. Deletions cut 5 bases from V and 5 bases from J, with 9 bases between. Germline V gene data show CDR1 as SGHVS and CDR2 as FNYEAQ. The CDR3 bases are TGTGCCAGCAGCCGATTAGGCGAGACCCAGTACTTC. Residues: CASSRLGETQYF.

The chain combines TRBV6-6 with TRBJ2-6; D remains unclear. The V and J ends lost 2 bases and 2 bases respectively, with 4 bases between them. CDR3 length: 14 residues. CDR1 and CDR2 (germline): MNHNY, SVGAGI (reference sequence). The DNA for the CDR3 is TGTGCCAGCAGTTACAGGGCTGGGGCCAACGTCCTGACTTTC. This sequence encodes CASSYRAGANVLTF.

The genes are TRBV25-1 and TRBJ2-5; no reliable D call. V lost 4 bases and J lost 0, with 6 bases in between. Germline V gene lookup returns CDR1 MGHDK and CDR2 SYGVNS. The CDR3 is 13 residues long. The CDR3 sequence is CASSGGYQETQYF. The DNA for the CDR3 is TGTGCCAGCAGTGGGGGTTACCAAGAGACCCAGTACTTC.

CDR3 sequence: CASSKEDSAYNEQFF. For the CDR3, the DNA is TGTGCCAGCAGCAAAGAGGACAGTGCGTACAATGAGCAGTTCTTC. The V call is TRBV21-1, the J call TRBJ2-1; TRBD1, the table's D call, was not compared with the DNA. TRBV21-1 is a pseudogene. The CDR3 consists of 15 residues.

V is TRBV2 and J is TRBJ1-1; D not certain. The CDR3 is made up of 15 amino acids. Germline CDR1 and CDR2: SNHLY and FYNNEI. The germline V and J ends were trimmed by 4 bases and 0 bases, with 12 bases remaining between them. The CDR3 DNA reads TGTGCCAGCAGTGGCCCGAGGAACATGAACACTGAAGCTTTCTTT. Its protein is CASSGPRNMNTEAFF.

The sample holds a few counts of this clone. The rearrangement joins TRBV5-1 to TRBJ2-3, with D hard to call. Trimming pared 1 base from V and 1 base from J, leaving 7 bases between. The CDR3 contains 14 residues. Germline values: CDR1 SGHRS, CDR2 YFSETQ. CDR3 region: CASSLFVGTDTQYF. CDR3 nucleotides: TGCGCCAGCAGCTTGTTCGTAGGCACAGATACGCAGTATTTT.

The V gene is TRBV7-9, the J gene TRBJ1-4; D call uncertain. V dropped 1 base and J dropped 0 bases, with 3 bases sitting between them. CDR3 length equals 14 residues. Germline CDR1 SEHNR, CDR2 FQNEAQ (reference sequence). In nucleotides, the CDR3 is TGTGCCAGCAGCTTAGGGTCAACTAATGAAAAACTGTTTTTT. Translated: CASSLGSTNEKLFF.

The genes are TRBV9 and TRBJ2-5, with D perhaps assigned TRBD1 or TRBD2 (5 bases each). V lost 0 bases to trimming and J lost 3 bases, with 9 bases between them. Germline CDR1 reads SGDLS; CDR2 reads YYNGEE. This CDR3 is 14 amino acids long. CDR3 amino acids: CASSVAGTEETQYF. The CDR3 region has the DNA TGTGCCAGCAGCGTAGCGGGGACGGAAGAGACCCAGTACTTC. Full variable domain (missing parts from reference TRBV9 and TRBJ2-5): DSGVTQTPKHLITATGQRVTLRCSPRSGDLSVYWYQQSLDQGLQFLIQYYNGEERAKGNILERFSAQQFPDLHSELNLSSLELGDSALYFCASSVAGTEETQYFGPGTRLLVL.

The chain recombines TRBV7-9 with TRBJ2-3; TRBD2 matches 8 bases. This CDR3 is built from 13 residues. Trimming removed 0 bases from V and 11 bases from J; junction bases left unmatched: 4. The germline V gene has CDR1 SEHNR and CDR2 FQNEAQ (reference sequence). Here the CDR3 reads CASSLARGVQQYF. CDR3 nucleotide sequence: TGTGCCAGCAGCTTAGCGCGGGGGGTCCAGCAGTATTTT.

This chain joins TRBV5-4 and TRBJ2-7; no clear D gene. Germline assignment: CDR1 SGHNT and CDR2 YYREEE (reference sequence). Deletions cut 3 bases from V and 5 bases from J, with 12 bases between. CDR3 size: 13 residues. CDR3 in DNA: TGTGCCAGCAGCTCGCCGCCTTATGACGAGCAGTACGTC. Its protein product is CASSSPPYDEQYV.

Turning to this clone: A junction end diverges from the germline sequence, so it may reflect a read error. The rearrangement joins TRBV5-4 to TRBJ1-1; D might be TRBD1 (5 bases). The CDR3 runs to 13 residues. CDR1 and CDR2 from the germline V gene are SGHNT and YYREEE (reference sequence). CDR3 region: CASSQWEGTWAFF. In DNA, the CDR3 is TGCGCCAGCAGCCAATGGGAGGGGACGTGGGCTTTCTTT.

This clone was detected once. CDR3 residues: CASSDGKNYGYTF. In DNA form, the CDR3 reads TGTGCCAGCAGTGATGGTAAAAACTATGGCTACACCTTC. The V call is TRBV6-6, the J call TRBJ1-2; D is unresolved. V lost 5 bases and J lost 2, with 9 bases in between. The germline V gene encodes CDR1 MNHNY and CDR2 SVGAGI (reference sequence). The CDR3 length is 13 residues.

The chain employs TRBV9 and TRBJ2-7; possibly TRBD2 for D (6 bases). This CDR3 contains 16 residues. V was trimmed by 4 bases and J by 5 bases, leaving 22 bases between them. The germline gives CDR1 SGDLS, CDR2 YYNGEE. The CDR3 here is CASSPRESGVFHEQYF. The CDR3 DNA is TGTGCCAGCAGCCCCCGGGAGTCGGGGGTGTTCCACGAGCAGTACTTC.

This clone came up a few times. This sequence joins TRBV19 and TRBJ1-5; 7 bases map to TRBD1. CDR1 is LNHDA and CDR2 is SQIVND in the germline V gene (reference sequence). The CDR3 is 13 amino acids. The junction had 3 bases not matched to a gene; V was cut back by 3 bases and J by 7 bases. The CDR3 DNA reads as TGTGCCAGTAGTATCGAGGGGGCCCAGCCCCAGCATTTT. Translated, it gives CASSIEGAQPQHF.

The DNA of the CDR3 is TGTGCCAGCAGTGAAGGGAGGAGTTCCACTGAAGCTTTCTTT. As protein: CASSEGRSSTEAFF. J is TRBJ1-1 and V is TRBV2; D ambiguous. The germline V and J ends were trimmed by 1 base and 4 bases, with 10 bases remaining between them. This CDR3 is 14 amino acids long. CDR1 is SNHLY and CDR2 is FYNNEI in the germline V gene.

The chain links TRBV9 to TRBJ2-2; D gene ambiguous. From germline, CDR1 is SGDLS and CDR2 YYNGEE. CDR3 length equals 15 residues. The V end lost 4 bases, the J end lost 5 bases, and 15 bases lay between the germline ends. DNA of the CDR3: TGTGCCAGCAGCCCCAGCCCAACAGCTACCGGGGAGCTGTTTTTT. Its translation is CASSPSPTATGELFF.

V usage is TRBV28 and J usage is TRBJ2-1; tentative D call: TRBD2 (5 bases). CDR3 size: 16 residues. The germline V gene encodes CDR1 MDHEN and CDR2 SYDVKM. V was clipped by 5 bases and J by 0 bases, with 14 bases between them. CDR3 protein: CASSPPTGSSYNEQFF. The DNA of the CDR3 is TGTGCCAGCAGTCCCCCGACGGGGAGCTCCTACAATGAGCAGTTCTTC.

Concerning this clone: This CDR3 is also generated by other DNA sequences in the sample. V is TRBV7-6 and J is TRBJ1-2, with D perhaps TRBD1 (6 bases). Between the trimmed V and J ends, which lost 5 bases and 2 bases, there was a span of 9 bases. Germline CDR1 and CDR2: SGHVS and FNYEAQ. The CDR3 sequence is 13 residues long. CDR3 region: CASSPTGNYGYTF. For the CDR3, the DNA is TGTGCCAGCAGCCCGACAGGCAACTATGGCTACACCTTC.

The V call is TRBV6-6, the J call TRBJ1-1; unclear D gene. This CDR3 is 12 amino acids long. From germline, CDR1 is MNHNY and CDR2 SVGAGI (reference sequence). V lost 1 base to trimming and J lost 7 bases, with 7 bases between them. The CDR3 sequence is CASSYWRGEAFF. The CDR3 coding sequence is TGTGCCAGCAGTTACTGGCGGGGTGAAGCTTTCTTT.

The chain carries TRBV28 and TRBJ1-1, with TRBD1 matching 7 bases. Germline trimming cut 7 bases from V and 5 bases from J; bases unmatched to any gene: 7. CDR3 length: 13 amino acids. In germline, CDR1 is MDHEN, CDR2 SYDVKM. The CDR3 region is CASIQGVRTEAFF. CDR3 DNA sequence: TGTGCCAGCATCCAGGGGGTGAGAACTGAAGCTTTCTTT.

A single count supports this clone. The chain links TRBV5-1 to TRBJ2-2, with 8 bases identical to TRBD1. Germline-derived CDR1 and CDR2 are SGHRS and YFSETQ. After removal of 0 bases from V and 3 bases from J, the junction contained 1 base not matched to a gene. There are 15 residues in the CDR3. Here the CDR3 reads CASSLVQGDTGELFF. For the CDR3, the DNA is TGCGCCAGCAGCTTGGTACAGGGGGACACCGGGGAGCTGTTTTTT.

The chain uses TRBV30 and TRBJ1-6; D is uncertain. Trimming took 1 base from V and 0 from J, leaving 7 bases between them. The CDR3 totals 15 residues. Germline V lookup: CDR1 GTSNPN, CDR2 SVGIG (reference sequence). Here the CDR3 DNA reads TGTGCCTGGAGTGGTGAGGGCTCCTATAATTCACCCCTCCACTTT. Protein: CAWSGEGSYNSPLHF.

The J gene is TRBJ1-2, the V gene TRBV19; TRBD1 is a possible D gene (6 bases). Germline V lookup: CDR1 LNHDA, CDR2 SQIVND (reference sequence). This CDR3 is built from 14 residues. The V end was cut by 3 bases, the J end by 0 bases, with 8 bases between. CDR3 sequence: CASSIGTPNYGYTF. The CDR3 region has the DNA TGTGCCAGTAGTATCGGGACACCTAACTATGGCTACACCTTC.

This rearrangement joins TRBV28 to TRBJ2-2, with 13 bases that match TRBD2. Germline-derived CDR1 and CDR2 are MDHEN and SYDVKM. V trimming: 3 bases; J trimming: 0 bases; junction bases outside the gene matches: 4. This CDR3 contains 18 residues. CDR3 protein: CASSLGLAGIANTGELFF. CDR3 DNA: TGTGCCAGCAGTTTGGGACTAGCGGGAATCGCGAACACCGGGGAGCTGTTTTTT.

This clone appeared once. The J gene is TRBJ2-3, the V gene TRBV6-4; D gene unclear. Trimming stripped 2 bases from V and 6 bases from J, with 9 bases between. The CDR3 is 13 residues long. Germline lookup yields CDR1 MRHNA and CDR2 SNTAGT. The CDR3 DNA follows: TGTGCCAGCAGTGACGGTACGGTGGATACGCAGTATTTT. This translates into CASSDGTVDTQYF.

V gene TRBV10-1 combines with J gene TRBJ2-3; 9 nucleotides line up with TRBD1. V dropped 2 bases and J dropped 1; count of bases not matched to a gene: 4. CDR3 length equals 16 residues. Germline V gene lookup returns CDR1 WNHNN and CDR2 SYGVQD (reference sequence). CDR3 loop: CASSEGGTGRTDTQYF. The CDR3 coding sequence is TGCGCCAGCAGTGAGGGCGGGACAGGGCGCACAGATACGCAGTATTTT.

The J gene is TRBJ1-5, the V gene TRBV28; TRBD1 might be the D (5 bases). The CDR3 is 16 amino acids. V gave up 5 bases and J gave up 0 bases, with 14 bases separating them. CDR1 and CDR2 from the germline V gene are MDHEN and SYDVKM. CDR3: CASSDTGDYSNQPQHF. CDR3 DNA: TGTGCCAGCAGTGACACGGGGGACTATAGCAATCAGCCCCAGCATTTT. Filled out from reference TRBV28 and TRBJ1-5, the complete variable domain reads DVKVTQSSRYLVKRTGEKVFLECVQDMDHENMFWYRQDPGLGLRLIYFSYDVKMKEKGDIPEGYSVSREKKERFSLILESASTNQTSMYLCASSDTGDYSNQPQHFGDGTRLSIL.